What follows are 5 T cell receptor beta chains derived from one specimen sequenced in a study of T cells after yellow fever vaccination. TCRdb fed the 5' RACE reads into MiXCR, producing one record per CDR3 protein. The profile shows around 340,000 distinct CDR3 sequences, about 8.7% of them singletons. Sequenced here: PBMCs, sampled on the day of the first yellow fever vaccination. Every receptor here comes from a man between 18 and 35 years old who received the YFV17D yellow fever vaccine.

This clonotype was picked up many times. The chain has TRBV6-5 and TRBJ2-7; D possibly corresponds to TRBD2 (5 bases). Deletions cut 4 bases from V and 2 bases from J, with 12 bases between. The CDR3 runs 14 residues. Germline lookup yields CDR1 MNHEY and CDR2 SVGAGI. CDR3 loop: CASSSRVGAYEQYF. For the CDR3, the DNA is TGTGCCAGCAGTTCCCGAGTCGGGGCCTACGAGCAGTACTTC.

The sample holds a few counts of this clonotype. The chain uses TRBV11-1 and TRBJ2-1, with TRBD2 identical over 11 bases. Germline CDR1 reads SGHAT; CDR2 reads FQDESV (reference sequence). Trimming removed 2 bases from V and 4 bases from J; junction bases left unmatched: 10. There are 18 residues in the CDR3. CDR3 protein: CASSLRGTSGPEYNEQFF. The CDR3 nucleotides read TGTGCCAGCAGCTTAAGAGGGACTAGCGGTCCTGAATACAATGAGCAGTTCTTC.

The J gene is TRBJ2-3, the V gene TRBV7-9; 8 nucleotides line up with TRBD1. J was trimmed by 4 bases and V by 6 bases; bases with no gene match: 6. Germline V gene lookup returns CDR1 SEHNR and CDR2 FQNEAQ (reference sequence). This CDR3 comprises 14 residues. The CDR3 here is CASRTTGASDTQYF. In DNA form, the CDR3 reads TGTGCCAGCAGGACGACAGGGGCGTCAGATACGCAGTATTTT.

This clonotype was detected only a few times. J is TRBJ2-1 and V is TRBV5-1; 13 bases line up with TRBD2. Germline V gene lookup returns CDR1 SGHRS and CDR2 YFSETQ. V lost 3 bases to trimming and J lost 4 bases; unmatched junction nucleotides: 4. CDR3 size: 16 residues. The CDR3 sequence is CASSSTSGGLYNEQFF. DNA for the CDR3: TGCGCCAGCAGCTCGACTAGCGGGGGGTTATACAATGAGCAGTTCTTC. The variable domain in full, completed from reference TRBV5-1 and TRBJ2-1, reads KAGVTQTPRYLIKTRGQQVTLSCSPISGHRSVSWYQQTPGQGLQFLFEYFSETQRNKGNFPGRFSGRQFSNSRSEMNVSTLELGDSALYLCASSSTSGGLYNEQFFGPGTRLTVL.

This clonotype was seen a handful of times. This sequence joins TRBV7-2 and TRBJ1-1, with D possibly TRBD1 on 5 matching bases. CDR1 is SGHTA and CDR2 is FQGNSA in the germline V gene. V was clipped by 1 base and J by 1 base, with 16 bases between them. This CDR3 has 17 residues. CDR3 region: CASSLGWRGTTNTEAFF. DNA of the CDR3: TGTGCCAGCAGCTTAGGGTGGAGGGGTACAACGAACACTGAAGCTTTCTTT.